These 8 T cell receptor beta chains originate from one sample sequenced in a study of T cell responses to AZD1222 COVID-19 vaccine. The repertoire was sequenced with immunoSEQ multiplex PCR; TCRdb's copy has only in-frame clones and lacks some. The data contain 180,000 or so clones, approximately 89% of them singletons. The sample was peripheral blood, taken 28 days after the second AZD1222 dose. These receptors were obtained from an adult who received the AZD1222 COVID-19 vaccine.

The rearrangement links TRBV5-4 to TRBJ1-1; perhaps TRBD1 as D (5 bases). The CDR3 has 14 residues. Germline loops: CDR1 SGHNT, CDR2 YYREEE (reference sequence). The V gene lost 0 bases and the J gene lost 11 bases, with 17 bases spanning the gap. This CDR3 is CASSLVGERAGAFF. DNA for the CDR3: TGTGCCAGCAGCTTGGTAGGGGAGAGGGCGGGCGCTTTCTTT.

This chain uses TRBV2 with TRBJ2-5, with 8 positions matching TRBD1. The CDR3 runs 14 residues. The V and J ends lost 7 bases and 4 bases, in that order; junction bases with no gene match: 8. CDR1 and CDR2 from the germline V gene are SNHLY and FYNNEI. The CDR3 here is CASTLAGGRETQYF. In DNA, the CDR3 is TGTGCCAGCACCCTCGCAGGGGGCAGAGAGACCCAGTACTTC.

The rearrangement joins TRBV11-2 to TRBJ2-7; D gene unclear. Germline V gene data show CDR1 as SGHAT and CDR2 as FQNNGV. V dropped 1 base and J dropped 5 bases, with 12 bases sitting between them. This CDR3 region has 14 residues. The CDR3 here is CASSLVGSLHEQYF. Written as DNA, the CDR3 is TGTGCCAGCAGCTTAGTGGGCAGCCTCCACGAGCAGTACTTC.

This chain connects TRBV12-3 or TRBV12-4 to TRBJ2-3; no reliable D call. The CDR3 totals 11 residues. V lost 2 bases and J lost 5, with 2 bases in between. Here the CDR3 reads CASSLIDTQYF. The CDR3 nucleotides read TGTGCCAGCAGTTTAATAGATACGCAGTATTTT.

The rearrangement joins TRBV7-9 to TRBJ1-4; D is perhaps TRBD1 (6 bases). The V end was cut by 5 bases, the J end by 3 bases, with 13 bases between. The CDR3 extends over 15 amino acids. Germline V gives CDR1 SEHNR, CDR2 FQNEAQ (reference sequence). The CDR3 reads CASSRWTASNEKLFF. CDR3 sequence (DNA): TGTGCCAGCAGCCGTTGGACAGCATCTAATGAAAAACTGTTTTTT.

J is TRBJ1-5 and V is TRBV2, with D possibly being TRBD1 (5 bases). This CDR3 has 14 residues. Germline V CDR1 and CDR2: SNHLY, FYNNEI. Trimming left V 6 bases short and J 7 bases short, with 16 bases between. CDR3 sequence: CASSLDSRRQPQHF. In DNA form, the CDR3 reads TGTGCCAGCAGCCTAGACAGTCGTAGGCAGCCCCAGCATTTT. Filled out from reference TRBV2 and TRBJ1-5, the complete variable domain reads EPEVTQTPSHQVTQMGQEVILRCVPISNHLYFYWYRQILGQKVEFLVSFYNNEISEKSEIFDDQFSVERPDGSNFTLKIRSTKLEDSAMYFCASSLDSRRQPQHFGDGTRLSIL.

This chain joins TRBV10-2 and TRBJ2-7, with TRBD2 matching 8 bases. Germline trimming cut 9 bases from V and 2 bases from J; bases unmatched to any gene: 6. The CDR3 extends over 13 amino acids. Germline CDR1 is WSHSY and CDR2 is SAAADI. CDR3 DNA sequence: TGCGCCAGTTTAGCGGGGTTTCCCTACGAGCAGTACTTC. This codes for CASLAGFPYEQYF.

V is TRBV6-9 and J is TRBJ1-5, with 9 bases fitting TRBD1. V trimming: 7 bases; J trimming: 4 bases; junction bases outside the gene matches: 14. Germline V gives CDR1 MNHGY, CDR2 SVAAGI. The CDR3 runs 17 residues. In DNA, the CDR3 is TGTGCCAGCATTCCTAGGACCGGGACAGGGTATAATCAGCCCCAGCATTTT. Translation: CASIPRTGTGYNQPQHF.